The T cell receptor (beta chain) described here comes from a study of blood T cell repertoires in COVID-19. Turning to the study itself: The United States, Italy and Spain supplied acute and convalescent COVID-19 samples.

The V and J ends lost 0 bases and 0 bases respectively, with 6 bases between them. CDR1 is MNHEY, CDR2 SVGEGT, per germline. The length of the CDR3 is 14 residues. TCRdb keeps only in-frame clones here, not all; method: immunoSEQ multiplex PCR. The data hold a few hundred thousand clones, with approximately 90% observed a single time. Source material: peripheral blood. The J gene is TRBJ2-7, the V gene TRBV6-2 or TRBV6-3; no clear D gene. The TCR comes from a young man with active or convalescent COVID-19. The chain's CDR3 is CASSYSSSSYEQYF. The CDR3 region has the DNA TGTGCCAGCAGTTACTCGTCTAGCTCCTACGAGCAGTACTTC.